The 18 T cell receptor beta chains below were found in one sample sequenced in a study of T cell responses to AZD1222 COVID-19 vaccine (TCRdb year 2021). The sample's time point label is to be understood as: about 28 days (+/-7) after the second vaccine dose. Library method: the immunoSEQ multiplex PCR assay. Imported from immuneACCESS, the table was reduced by TCRdb to in-frame sequences with V and J called. These copies leave out some clones; in studies compared against another copy, an unresolved V gene accounts for under half, and the cause of the remainder is not known. Within this sample are around 150,000 clones, with more than 85% of them counted one time only. The ten largest clones capture less than 1.5% of the sample. The sequencing used peripheral blood, collected 28 days after the second AZD1222 dose. The origin of the receptors is an adult who received the AZD1222 COVID-19 vaccine.

J is TRBJ2-5 and V is TRBV7-2, with D perhaps given as TRBD1 or TRBD2 (6 bases each). V was shortened by 5 bases and J by 2 bases, with 15 bases between the two germline ends. The CDR3 loop spans 15 amino acids. CDR1 SGHTA and CDR2 FQGNSA come from the germline V gene. CDR3 nucleotides: TGTGCCAGCAGCAATCGAGGGGGGCGGCAAGAGACCCAGTACTTC. Encoded protein: CASSNRGGRQETQYF.

The V gene is TRBV11-2, the J gene TRBJ1-1; no firm D call. Germline V gene data show CDR1 as SGHAT and CDR2 as FQNNGV. V lost 1 base to trimming and J lost 5 bases, with 5 bases between them. CDR3 length: 12 residues. CDR3 sequence: CASSLVETEAFF. The CDR3 DNA follows: TGTGCCAGCAGCTTAGTTGAGACTGAAGCTTTCTTT.

V usage is TRBV11-2 and J usage is TRBJ1-2; 10 nucleotides agree with TRBD1. Unmatched junction bases numbered 9, after V lost 5 bases and J lost 3 bases. Germline lookup yields CDR1 SGHAT and CDR2 FQNNGV. CDR3 length: 16 residues. For the CDR3, the DNA is TGTGCCAGCAGCCCGGGCCGGGACAGGGGTGACTATGGCTACACCTTC. As protein: CASSPGRDRGDYGYTF.

The chain couples TRBV28 to TRBJ2-3, with 7 bases matching TRBD1. With 5 bases clipped from V and 2 bases from J, the junction kept 13 bases outside the gene matches. The CDR3 is 17 amino acids. Germline-derived CDR1 and CDR2 are MDHEN and SYDVKM. Here the CDR3 DNA reads TGTGCCAGCAGTGACGTAGTGGGACAGTGGTTCACAGATACGCAGTATTTT. Translating gives CASSDVVGQWFTDTQYF.

The V and J genes are TRBV5-1 and TRBJ2-1, with TRBD2 matching 11 bases. The length of the CDR3 is 15 residues. Germline CDR1 SGHRS, CDR2 YFSETQ. V shed 0 bases, J shed 5 bases, and the junction held 1 base outside the gene matches. The CDR3 loop reads CASSLDSGGDNEQFF. For the CDR3, the DNA is TGCGCCAGCAGCTTGGATAGCGGGGGGGACAATGAGCAGTTCTTC.

The J gene is TRBJ2-7, the V gene TRBV28, with D possibly TRBD1 on 5 matching bases. The V end lost 3 bases, the J end lost 3 bases, and 12 bases lay between the germline ends. Looked up from germline, CDR1 is MDHEN and CDR2 is SYDVKM. The CDR3 runs 14 residues. CDR3 DNA sequence: TGTGCCAGCAGTTTTAGGGCAGGGATCTACGAGCAGTACTTC. Encoded protein: CASSFRAGIYEQYF.

This clone was seen a single time. The V and J genes are TRBV5-1 and TRBJ2-3; 9 bases fit TRBD1. Germline V gene data show CDR1 as SGHRS and CDR2 as YFSETQ. The CDR3 loop spans 18 amino acids. Trimming at V came to 4 bases and at J to 2 bases, leaving 14 bases not matched to a gene. Written as DNA, the CDR3 is TGCGCCAGCAGCCCACCCGCCGGGACAGGGAGATCCACAGATACGCAGTATTTT. Its protein is CASSPPAGTGRSTDTQYF.

The chain has TRBV6-5 and TRBJ1-4; D not resolved. CDR1 MNHEY and CDR2 SVGAGI come from the germline V gene. The germline V and J ends were trimmed by 6 bases and 5 bases, with 4 bases remaining between them. This CDR3 contains 11 residues. For the CDR3, the DNA is TGTGCCAGCAGGCTGAATGAAAAACTGTTTTTT. It codes for CASRLNEKLFF.

This rearrangement joins TRBV18 to TRBJ2-5; a possible D gene is TRBD1 (6 bases). Germline V lookup: CDR1 KGHSH, CDR2 LQKENI. This CDR3 region has 14 residues. Trimming removed 2 bases from V and 3 bases from J, with 10 bases in between. The CDR3 nucleotides are TGTGCCAGCTCACCAGGGGCAGGGGAAGAGACCCAGTACTTC. This gives the protein CASSPGAGEETQYF.

The rearrangement joins TRBV7-3 to TRBJ2-7; 9 nucleotides line up with TRBD2. The J segment lost 5 bases and the V segment lost 5 bases, leaving 10 bases of the junction unmatched. From germline, CDR1 is SGHTA and CDR2 FQGTGA. The CDR3 has 15 amino acids. CDR3 sequence: CASSLDSGGGHEQYF. CDR3 sequence (DNA): TGTGCCAGCAGCCTAGATAGCGGGGGTGGACACGAGCAGTACTTC.

V and J are TRBV3-1 (or the pseudogene TRBV3-2) and TRBJ1-1, with 9 nucleotides matching TRBD1. The V and J ends lost 4 bases and 2 bases, in that order; junction bases with no gene match: 8. This CDR3 is built from 16 residues. Per germline, CDR1 LGHDT and CDR2 YNNKEL (reference sequence). The CDR3 reads CASSPKQGAYNTEAFF. The CDR3 nucleotides are TGTGCCAGCAGCCCCAAACAGGGGGCATATAACACTGAAGCTTTCTTT.

V is TRBV7-3 and J is TRBJ2-3; D remains ambiguous. V was trimmed by 1 base and J by 0 bases, leaving 8 bases between them. The CDR3 length is 15 residues. Germline lookup yields CDR1 SGHTA and CDR2 FQGTGA. CDR3 residues: CASSLSGSSTDTQYF. As DNA, the CDR3 is TGTGCCAGCAGCTTAAGTGGCAGCAGCACAGATACGCAGTATTTT.

The CDR3 region is CASSGDLQGRKGYTF. CDR3 DNA: TGTGCCAGCAGCGGTGATTTACAGGGGAGGAAGGGCTACACCTTC. The chain employs TRBV28 and TRBJ1-2, with 7 bases lining up with TRBD1. Looked up from germline, CDR1 is MDHEN and CDR2 is SYDVKM. V was pared by 6 bases and J by 8 bases, with 15 bases of the junction left unmatched. The CDR3 contains 15 residues.

Here the CDR3 DNA reads TGTGCCACCAGCAGAGATCGGGGTTTGAACACTGAAGCTTTCTTT. As protein: CATSRDRGLNTEAFF. The chain recombines TRBV15 with TRBJ1-1; no clear D. Between the trimmed V and J ends, which lost 0 bases and 0 bases, there was a span of 8 bases. This CDR3 contains 15 residues. The germline gives CDR1 LNHNV, CDR2 YYDKDF (reference sequence).

V and J are TRBV6-2 or TRBV6-3 and TRBJ2-7; D possibly corresponds to TRBD1 (5 bases). CDR1 and CDR2 (germline): MNHEY, SVGEGT. The CDR3 is 13 amino acids. Trimming took off 5 bases at V and 0 bases at J, with 8 bases between the two ends. In DNA, the CDR3 is TGTGCCAGCAGTCGGACACTCTCCTACGAGCAGTACTTC. Translated: CASSRTLSYEQYF.

The genes are TRBV19 and TRBJ2-6; no clear D. Germline V gene data show CDR1 as LNHDA and CDR2 as SQIVND (reference sequence). The CDR3 loop spans 18 amino acids. Trimming stripped 3 bases from V and 0 bases from J, with 15 bases between. The CDR3 is CASSIFQGINSGANVLTF. In nucleotides, the CDR3 is TGTGCCAGTAGTATTTTTCAAGGTATTAACTCTGGGGCCAACGTCCTGACTTTC.

The rearrangement uses TRBV27 and TRBJ2-7; D call uncertain. Germline assignment: CDR1 MNHEY and CDR2 SMNVEV (reference sequence). The CDR3 is 13 amino acids. Trimming shortened V by 5 bases and J by 4 bases, and 12 bases separated the two germline ends. CDR3 protein: CASSPGSAYEQYF. CDR3 DNA sequence: TGTGCCAGCAGTCCTGGTTCTGCATACGAGCAGTACTTC.

The V call is TRBV3-1 (or the pseudogene TRBV3-2), the J call TRBJ1-2; D is ambiguous. Germline V lookup: CDR1 LGHDT, CDR2 YNNKEL (reference sequence). CDR3 length: 12 residues. Trimming took 3 bases from V and 8 from J, leaving 10 bases between them. The CDR3 loop is CASSHPSGGYTF. CDR3 nucleotide sequence: TGTGCCAGCAGCCATCCCTCTGGCGGCTACACCTTC.